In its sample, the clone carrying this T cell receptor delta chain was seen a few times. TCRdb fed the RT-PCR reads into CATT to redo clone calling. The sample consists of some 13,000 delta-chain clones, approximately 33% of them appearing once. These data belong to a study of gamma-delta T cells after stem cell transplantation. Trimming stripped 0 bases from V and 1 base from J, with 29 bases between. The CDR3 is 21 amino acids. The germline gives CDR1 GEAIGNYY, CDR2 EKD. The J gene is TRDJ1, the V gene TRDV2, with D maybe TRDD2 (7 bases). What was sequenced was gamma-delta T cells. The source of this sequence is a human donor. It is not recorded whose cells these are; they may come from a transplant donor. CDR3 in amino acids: CACDTFNSYQHLWGLTDKLIF. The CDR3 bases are TGTGCCTGTGACACCTTTAATTCCTACCAACACCTCTGGGGTCTCACCGATAAACTCATCTTT.